The rows below give T cell receptor beta chains drawn from one sample of a study of beta chain features in type 1 diabetes. Sequenced by immunoSEQ multiplex PCR; TCRdb stores in-frame clones only, minus some. The sample lists some 220,000 clones; around 9.9% were seen once. Source material: central memory CD4+ T cells from blood. These receptors were collected from a man aged 18 to 30 in good health. Both conserved end residues are part of each CDR3. The D gene is left open where the match is weak. A row's size may be missing; if present it is once, few, many or a size class.

D gene: -
J gene: TRBJ2-2
V gene: TRBV25-1
clone size: few
CDR3 protein: CASSANRVVTGELFF
CDR3 DNA: TGTGCCAGCAGTGCCAACAGGGTTGTCACCGGGGAGCTGTTTTTT

D gene: TRBD1
J gene: TRBJ1-2
V gene: TRBV6-5
clone size: -
CDR3 protein: CASSTGDRYYGYTF
CDR3 DNA: TGTGCCAGCAGTACAGGGGACCGGTACTATGGCTACACCTTC

D gene: -
J gene: TRBJ2-7
V gene: TRBV27
clone size: -
CDR3 protein: CASSLRGGEFYEQYF
CDR3 DNA: TGTGCCAGCAGTTTAAGGGGGGGAGAGTTCTACGAGCAGTACTTC

D gene: TRBD2
J gene: TRBJ2-3
V gene: TRBV14
clone size: few
CDR3 protein: CASSQGLSGKTQYF
CDR3 DNA: TGTGCCAGCAGCCAAGGACTTAGCGGGAAGACGCAGTATTTT

D gene: -
J gene: TRBJ1-5
V gene: TRBV2
clone size: -
CDR3 protein: CASSEILPYSNQPQHF
CDR3 DNA: TGTGCCAGCAGTGAAATACTCCCGTATAGCAATCAGCCCCAGCATTTT

D gene: TRBD2
J gene: TRBJ2-1
V gene: TRBV7-7
clone size: -
CDR3 protein: CASSPGGNNEQFF
CDR3 DNA: TGTGCCAGCAGCCCGGGGGGTAACAATGAGCAGTTCTTC

D gene: -
J gene: TRBJ2-3
V gene: TRBV20-1
clone size: -
CDR3 protein: CSARWEDTQYF
CDR3 DNA: TGCAGTGCTAGATGGGAAGATACGCAGTATTTT

D gene: -
J gene: TRBJ2-1
V gene: TRBV7-2
clone size: many
CDR3 protein: CASSGYNEQFF
CDR3 DNA: TGTGCCAGCAGCGGATACAATGAGCAGTTCTTC

D gene: TRBD1
J gene: TRBJ2-1
V gene: TRBV25-1
clone size: -
CDR3 protein: CASSEMRQGLDGQFF
CDR3 DNA: TGTGCCAGCAGTGAAATGAGACAGGGGCTGGATGGGCAGTTCTTC

D gene: -
J gene: TRBJ1-1
V gene: TRBV5-6
clone size: -
CDR3 protein: CASSLLGMSEAFF
CDR3 DNA: TGTGCCAGCAGCTTGCTGGGTATGTCTGAAGCTTTCTTT

D gene: TRBD2
J gene: TRBJ2-1
V gene: TRBV9
clone size: many
CDR3 protein: CASSPSGRLNNEQFF
CDR3 DNA: TGTGCCAGCAGCCCTAGCGGGAGGCTAAACAATGAGCAGTTCTTC

D gene: -
J gene: TRBJ2-1
V gene: TRBV14
clone size: few
CDR3 protein: CASSQGAQAQEPFF
CDR3 DNA: TGTGCCAGCAGCCAAGGCGCTCAGGCTCAAGAACCGTTCTTC

D gene: -
J gene: TRBJ2-1
V gene: TRBV7-6
clone size: few
CDR3 protein: CASSLDAFRNEQFF
CDR3 DNA: TGTGCCAGCAGCTTAGACGCTTTTAGGAATGAGCAGTTCTTC

D gene: -
J gene: TRBJ1-2
V gene: TRBV27
clone size: few
CDR3 protein: CASSLRGRPANYGYTF
CDR3 DNA: TGTGCCAGCAGTTTACGGGGCAGGCCAGCTAACTATGGCTACACCTTC

D gene: TRBD1
J gene: TRBJ2-5
V gene: TRBV7-9
clone size: many
CDR3 protein: CASSRTGAGKTQYF
CDR3 DNA: TGTGCCAGCAGCCGGACAGGGGCCGGCAAGACCCAGTACTTC

D gene: -
J gene: TRBJ1-5
V gene: TRBV6-1
clone size: -
CDR3 protein: CASSVFPAGTSNQPQHF
CDR3 DNA: TGTGCCAGCAGTGTTTTCCCAGCCGGGACTAGCAATCAGCCCCAGCATTTT

D gene: -
J gene: TRBJ2-1
V gene: TRBV30
clone size: few
CDR3 protein: CAWSVPRALGNEQFF
CDR3 DNA: TGTGCCTGGAGTGTACCTCGGGCTTTAGGAAATGAGCAGTTCTTC

D gene: -
J gene: TRBJ2-3
V gene: TRBV4-3
clone size: -
CDR3 protein: CASSRRTSTDTQYF
CDR3 DNA: TGCGCCAGCAGCCGGAGGACTAGCACAGATACGCAGTATTTT

D gene: -
J gene: TRBJ1-2
V gene: TRBV30
clone size: -
CDR3 protein: CAWRARTLRGNYGYTF
CDR3 DNA: TGTGCCTGGAGGGCCCGGACCCTCCGGGGTAACTATGGCTACACCTTC

D gene: -
J gene: TRBJ2-1
V gene: TRBV7-3
clone size: few
CDR3 protein: CASSLTGVEQFF
CDR3 DNA: TGTGCCAGCAGCTTAACGGGAGTGGAGCAGTTCTTC

D gene: -
J gene: TRBJ1-1
V gene: TRBV5-8
clone size: -
CDR3 protein: CASASWWGAMNTEAFF
CDR3 DNA: TGTGCCAGCGCCTCATGGTGGGGAGCAATGAACACTGAAGCTTTCTTT

D gene: -
J gene: TRBJ2-1
V gene: TRBV9
clone size: -
CDR3 protein: CASSPPNGVYNEQFF
CDR3 DNA: TGTGCCAGCAGCCCCCCCAACGGGGTCTACAATGAGCAGTTCTTC

D gene: -
J gene: TRBJ2-3
V gene: TRBV7-9
clone size: few
CDR3 protein: CASSQGLPADTQYF
CDR3 DNA: TGTGCCAGCAGCCAGGGGTTACCCGCAGATACGCAGTATTTT

D gene: -
J gene: TRBJ2-5
V gene: TRBV7-2
clone size: few
CDR3 protein: CASSLQGETQYF
CDR3 DNA: TGTGCCAGCAGCTTACAGGGAGAGACCCAGTACTTC

D gene: TRBD2
J gene: TRBJ2-7
V gene: TRBV6-5
clone size: few
CDR3 protein: CASRGSGSSYEQYF
CDR3 DNA: TGTGCCAGCCGAGGGAGCGGGAGCTCCTACGAGCAGTACTTC

D gene: TRBD1
J gene: TRBJ1-1
V gene: TRBV7-9
clone size: -
CDR3 protein: CASSLYRGGTEAFF
CDR3 DNA: TGTGCCAGCAGCTTATACAGGGGTGGAACTGAAGCTTTCTTT

D gene: -
J gene: TRBJ2-1
V gene: TRBV4-1
clone size: few
CDR3 protein: CASSQGTTSRGYNEQFF
CDR3 DNA: TGCGCCAGCAGCCAAGGTACAACTAGCAGGGGCTACAATGAGCAGTTCTTC

D gene: -
J gene: TRBJ2-1
V gene: TRBV10-2
clone size: few
CDR3 protein: CASSDKEQGIYNEQFF
CDR3 DNA: TGCGCCAGCAGTGATAAAGAACAGGGAATCTACAATGAGCAGTTCTTC

D gene: -
J gene: TRBJ2-5
V gene: TRBV28
clone size: few
CDR3 protein: CARDGTVQETQYF
CDR3 DNA: TGTGCCAGAGATGGGACCGTTCAAGAGACCCAGTACTTC

D gene: TRBD1
J gene: TRBJ2-3
V gene: TRBV28
clone size: many
CDR3 protein: CASAAGGSRTDTQYF
CDR3 DNA: TGTGCCAGCGCCGCAGGGGGCTCGCGCACAGATACGCAGTATTTT

D gene: TRBD1
J gene: TRBJ2-1
V gene: TRBV18
clone size: once
CDR3 protein: CASSPDRTGEQFF
CDR3 DNA: TGTGCCAGCTCACCGGACAGGACGGGTGAGCAGTTCTTC

D gene: -
J gene: TRBJ1-5
V gene: TRBV10-3
clone size: many
CDR3 protein: CATQPDRVNNQPQHF
CDR3 DNA: TGTGCCACCCAGCCGGACAGAGTAAACAATCAGCCCCAGCATTTT

D gene: TRBD1
J gene: TRBJ2-7
V gene: TRBV9
clone size: once
CDR3 protein: CASSSHHRGYPYEQYF
CDR3 DNA: TGTGCCAGCAGCTCTCACCACAGGGGGTATCCCTACGAGCAGTACTTC

D gene: TRBD1
J gene: TRBJ2-7
V gene: TRBV29-1
clone size: -
CDR3 protein: CSISRGYEQYF
CDR3 DNA: TGCAGCATAAGCAGGGGGTACGAGCAGTACTTC

D gene: -
J gene: TRBJ2-6
V gene: TRBV13
clone size: many
CDR3 protein: CASSLTASSGANVLTF
CDR3 DNA: TGTGCCAGCAGCTTGACAGCTAGCTCTGGGGCCAACGTCCTGACTTTC

D gene: -
J gene: TRBJ2-3
V gene: TRBV29-1
clone size: few
CDR3 protein: CSVEGRGGAGTDTQYF
CDR3 DNA: TGCAGCGTTGAAGGGCGTGGGGGCGCCGGCACAGATACGCAGTATTTT

D gene: -
J gene: TRBJ2-7
V gene: TRBV7-8
clone size: few
CDR3 protein: CASSLVGTYLYEQYF
CDR3 DNA: TGTGCCAGCAGCTTAGTGGGGACCTACCTCTACGAGCAGTACTTC

D gene: -
J gene: TRBJ2-1
V gene: TRBV6-1
clone size: -
CDR3 protein: CASSEGVAYNEQFF
CDR3 DNA: TGTGCCAGCAGTGAAGGGGTTGCTTACAATGAGCAGTTCTTC

D gene: -
J gene: TRBJ2-3
V gene: TRBV18
clone size: -
CDR3 protein: CASSPRADTQYF
CDR3 DNA: TGTGCCAGCTCACCACGGGCAGATACGCAGTATTTT

D gene: -
J gene: TRBJ2-1
V gene: TRBV5-4
clone size: few
CDR3 protein: CASSLVNFMDEQFF
CDR3 DNA: TGTGCCAGCAGCTTGGTCAATTTCATGGATGAGCAGTTCTTC

D gene: -
J gene: TRBJ2-5
V gene: TRBV7-3
clone size: few
CDR3 protein: CASSPAGQETQYF
CDR3 DNA: TGTGCCAGCAGCCCCGCGGGGCAAGAGACCCAGTACTTC

D gene: TRBD1
J gene: TRBJ1-2
V gene: TRBV28
clone size: few
CDR3 protein: CASSPGQRGGYTF
CDR3 DNA: TGTGCCAGCAGTCCGGGACAGAGAGGCGGCTACACCTTC

D gene: -
J gene: TRBJ2-1
V gene: TRBV9
clone size: -
CDR3 protein: CASSVLSSSYNEQFF
CDR3 DNA: TGTGCCAGCAGCGTATTGTCGAGCTCCTACAATGAGCAGTTCTTC

D gene: -
J gene: TRBJ2-3
V gene: TRBV29-1
clone size: few
CDR3 protein: CSATTGLSTDTQYF
CDR3 DNA: TGCAGCGCCACGACAGGTCTTTCCACAGATACGCAGTATTTT

D gene: TRBD2
J gene: TRBJ2-5
V gene: TRBV6-1
clone size: -
CDR3 protein: CASSTSGGQETQYF
CDR3 DNA: TGTGCCAGCAGTACTAGCGGAGGCCAAGAGACCCAGTACTTC

D gene: -
J gene: TRBJ2-1
V gene: TRBV7-2
clone size: few
CDR3 protein: CASSLVGGTTNEQFF
CDR3 DNA: TGTGCCAGCAGCTTGGTGGGAGGTACAACCAATGAGCAGTTCTTC

D gene: -
J gene: TRBJ2-1
V gene: TRBV4-3
clone size: -
CDR3 protein: CASSQDLGGYEQFF
CDR3 DNA: TGCGCCAGCAGCCAAGATCTGGGGGGATATGAGCAGTTCTTC

D gene: TRBD1
J gene: TRBJ1-2
V gene: TRBV29-1
clone size: -
CDR3 protein: CSGSWDRGGYTF
CDR3 DNA: TGCAGCGGGAGCTGGGACAGGGGAGGCTACACCTTC

D gene: TRBD1
J gene: TRBJ2-5
V gene: TRBV2
clone size: many
CDR3 protein: CASSGQTRATQYF
CDR3 DNA: TGTGCCAGCTCGGGACAGACGAGAGCGACCCAGTACTTC

D gene: -
J gene: TRBJ2-7
V gene: TRBV4-3
clone size: few
CDR3 protein: CASSRGNSYEQYF
CDR3 DNA: TGCGCCAGCAGCCGAGGCAACTCCTACGAGCAGTACTTC

D gene: TRBD1
J gene: TRBJ1-4
V gene: TRBV5-4
clone size: few
CDR3 protein: CASSSYGTGDEKLFF
CDR3 DNA: TGTGCCAGCAGCTCCTACGGGACAGGGGACGAAAAACTGTTTTTT